This TCR beta chain was identified in a study of OX40 agonist ivuxolimab in advanced cancers. Background on the study: Of the participants, under 50% had some prior anti-PD-1, anti-PD-L1 or anti-CTLA-4 therapy, which was allowed.

Autoimmune disease history or systemic immunosuppression excluded patients. Whole-study results and caveats: It was not determined which antigens were specifically recognized by the peripheral T cells that had undergone clonal expansion. Among T cells, CD8+ cells averaged more expanded clones than CD4+ cells.

With regard to this clone: What it binds is unknown.

Assay used: immunoSEQ multiplex PCR; TCRdb lists only in-frame clones, some missing. The sample yields around 50,000 clones, about nine tenths seen once. V was shortened by 6 bases and J by 8 bases, with 13 bases between the two germline ends. The CDR3 loop spans 12 amino acids. Germline values: CDR1 KGHSH, CDR2 LQKENI. The chain links TRBV18 to TRBJ1-2; tentatively, D is TRBD1 (5 bases). Source: CD4+ or CD8+ T cells sorted from blood, taken in a trial of the OX40 agonist ivuxolimab. The TCR comes from an adult with an advanced solid tumor such as melanoma, head and neck, liver or kidney cancer. CDR3 sequence reads: CASSQGLVGYTF. CDR3 DNA: TGTGCCAGCTCCCAGGGCCTGGTCGGCTACACCTTC.